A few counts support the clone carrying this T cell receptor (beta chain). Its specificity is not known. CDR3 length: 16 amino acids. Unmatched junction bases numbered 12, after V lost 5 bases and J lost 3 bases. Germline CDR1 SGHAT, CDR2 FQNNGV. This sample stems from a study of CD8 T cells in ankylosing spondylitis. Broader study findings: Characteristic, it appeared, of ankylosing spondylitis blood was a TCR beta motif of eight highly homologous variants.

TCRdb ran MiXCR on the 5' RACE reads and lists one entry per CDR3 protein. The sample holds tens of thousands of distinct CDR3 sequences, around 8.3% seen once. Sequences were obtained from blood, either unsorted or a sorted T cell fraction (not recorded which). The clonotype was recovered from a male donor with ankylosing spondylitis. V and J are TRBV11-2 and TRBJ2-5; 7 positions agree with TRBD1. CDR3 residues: CASSRHGDSPKETQYF. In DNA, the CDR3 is TGTGCCAGCAGCAGACACGGGGACAGTCCGAAAGAGACCCAGTACTTC.